One sample yielded the 17 T cell receptor beta chains listed below, sequenced in a study of Ad26.COV2.S vaccination and SARS-CoV-2 variants. The repertoire was sequenced with immunoSEQ multiplex PCR; TCRdb's copy has only in-frame clones and lacks some. The profile covers about 350,000 clones, with 92% appearing a single time and 3% to 5% taken by the ten largest. The material was peripheral blood, obtained after recovery from COVID-19. Receptors originate from a human donor who had recovered from COVID-19.

The CDR3, as DNA: TGTGCCAGCAGCTTGATAGGAGCGGGGGGTTTCAATGAGCAGTTCTTC. It encodes CASSLIGAGGFNEQFF. V usage is TRBV5-8 and J usage is TRBJ2-1; 9 bases line up with TRBD2. CDR3 length equals 16 residues. The V gene's germline CDR1 is SGHTS and CDR2 YDEGEE. The junction had 8 bases not matched to a gene; V was cut back by 1 base and J by 6 bases.

The V gene is TRBV6-6, the J gene TRBJ1-2; TRBD1 matches at 10 bases. This CDR3 region has 14 residues. V trimming: 2 bases; J trimming: 7 bases; junction bases outside the gene matches: 4. Germline lookup yields CDR1 MNHNY and CDR2 SVGAGI (reference sequence). Written as DNA, the CDR3 is TGTGCCAGCAGTTACCCCGGGACAGGGGTTGGCTACACCTTC. Protein product: CASSYPGTGVGYTF.

This clone was found a few times. Other DNA sequences in the same sample also yield this CDR3. This sequence joins TRBV18 and TRBJ1-1, with a tentative D call TRBD1 (6 bases). The CDR3 spans 13 residues. The germline V and J ends were trimmed by 6 bases and 1 base, with 9 bases remaining between them. CDR1 is KGHSH, CDR2 LQKENI, per germline. The CDR3 nucleotides read TGTGCCAGCTCGCCGGGACAGAACACTGAAGCTTTCTTT. It yields the protein CASSPGQNTEAFF.

This sequence joins TRBV20-1 and TRBJ2-3; D is uncertain. The CDR3 covers 13 residues. V was pared by 3 bases and J by 4 bases, with 11 bases between. Germline V CDR1 and CDR2: DFQATT, SNEGSKA (reference sequence). This CDR3 is CSASWAFPDTQYF. The CDR3 DNA is TGCAGTGCTAGTTGGGCCTTCCCAGATACGCAGTATTTT.

The V call is TRBV6-1, the J call TRBJ2-4, with D perhaps TRBD2 (5 bases). V lost 4 bases and J lost 0, with 16 bases in between. Germline V gives CDR1 MNHNS, CDR2 SASEGT. The CDR3 is made up of 17 amino acids. This CDR3 is CASSGGAGRAAKNIQYF. As DNA, the CDR3 is TGTGCCAGCAGTGGGGGAGCAGGCAGAGCAGCCAAAAACATTCAGTACTTC.

This rearrangement joins TRBV2 to TRBJ2-1; no firm D call. The V gene's germline CDR1 is SNHLY and CDR2 FYNNEI. The CDR3 consists of 13 residues. Trimming shortened V by 7 bases and J by 10 bases, and 17 bases separated the two germline ends. Here the CDR3 reads CASKERVVWEQFF. The CDR3 DNA is TGTGCCAGCAAAGAAAGGGTGGTTTGGGAGCAGTTCTTC.

The rearrangement joins TRBV27 to TRBJ2-7; the D is unclear. V was shortened by 10 bases and J by 0 bases, with 7 bases between the two germline ends. Per the germline V gene, CDR1 is MNHEY and CDR2 is SMNVEV (reference sequence). This CDR3 has 11 amino acids. The CDR3 nucleotides read TGTGCCACCTACTCCTCCTACGAGCAGTACTTC. This codes for CATYSSYEQYF.

The chain has TRBV6-5 and TRBJ2-7; D is possibly TRBD2 (7 bases). CDR3 size: 15 residues. V was clipped by 6 bases and J by 2 bases, with 17 bases between them. CDR1 and CDR2 (germline): MNHEY, SVGAGI. CDR3 amino acids: CASRVVGGGAYEQYF. The DNA of the CDR3 is TGTGCCAGCAGGGTCGTTGGAGGGGGGGCCTACGAGCAGTACTTC.

The V gene is TRBV7-8, the J gene TRBJ2-1, with 9 bases matching TRBD1. Germline V gene data show CDR1 as SGHVS and CDR2 as FQNEAQ. The length of the CDR3 is 19 residues. Trimming cost V 4 bases and J 0 bases; bases outside gene matches: 13. The CDR3 DNA follows: TGTGCCAGCAGCTCCCCCGAGGACAGGGGACCTATCTCCTACAATGAGCAGTTCTTC. Protein sequence: CASSSPEDRGPISYNEQFF.

The chain recombines TRBV11-2 with TRBJ1-3; a weak D match, TRBD1 (5 bases). V was trimmed by 1 base and J by 0 bases, leaving 13 bases between them. The CDR3 runs to 17 residues. CDR1 SGHAT and CDR2 FQNNGV come from the germline V gene. This chain's CDR3 is CASSLGQGRSSGNTIYF. The CDR3 DNA reads as TGTGCCAGCAGCTTAGGGCAGGGAAGGAGCTCTGGAAACACCATATATTTT.

This clone was recorded once. J is TRBJ1-1 and V is TRBV2, with a possible D match to TRBD1 (5 bases). From germline, CDR1 is SNHLY and CDR2 FYNNEI. This CDR3 contains 15 residues. V shed 3 bases and J shed 1 base, with 12 bases lying between them. CDR3: CASSEDIAKNTEAFF. DNA of the CDR3: TGTGCCAGCAGTGAGGACATCGCCAAGAACACTGAAGCTTTCTTT.

This clone showed up just once. The rearrangement joins TRBV29-1 to TRBJ1-1; D gene ambiguous. This CDR3 is 10 amino acids long. Per germline, CDR1 SQVTM and CDR2 ANQGSEA. The CDR3 loop reads CSGVNTEAFF. The CDR3 nucleotides are TGCAGTGGCGTGAACACTGAAGCTTTCTTT.

The rearrangement links TRBV14 to TRBJ1-2; no reliable D call. The V end lost 0 bases, the J end lost 1 base, and 9 bases lay between the germline ends. CDR1 is SGHDN and CDR2 is FVKESK in the germline V gene. CDR3 length: 15 amino acids. The CDR3 spells CASSQDRKGNYGYTF. In nucleotides, the CDR3 is TGTGCCAGCAGCCAAGATCGAAAGGGTAACTATGGCTACACCTTC.

This clone has only one observation. The CDR3 DNA reads as TGTGCCAGCAGTTTTGGGTTAGCGGGGGTCACAGATACGCAGTATTTT. Encoded protein: CASSFGLAGVTDTQYF. The chain is built from TRBV27 and TRBJ2-3, with 9 bases matching TRBD2. J lost 2 bases, V lost 3 bases, and 6 bases had no gene match. The CDR3 contains 16 residues. Per the germline V gene, CDR1 is MNHEY and CDR2 is SMNVEV (reference sequence).

The table lists this clone with a count of one. The rearrangement uses TRBV9 and TRBJ1-1, with D tentatively TRBD1 (6 bases). The CDR3 covers 15 residues. V lost 7 bases, J lost 1 base, and 17 bases lay in between. CDR1 is SGDLS and CDR2 is YYNGEE in the germline V gene. CDR3 in amino acids: CASGPQGHQNTEAFF. The CDR3 nucleotides read TGTGCCAGCGGACCACAGGGACACCAGAACACTGAAGCTTTCTTT.

The V and J genes are TRBV4-3 and TRBJ1-3, with a possible D match to TRBD1 (5 bases). Looked up from germline, CDR1 is LGHNA and CDR2 is YSLEER. Trimming took off 0 bases at V and 4 bases at J, with 13 bases between the two ends. The CDR3 covers 16 residues. The DNA for the CDR3 is TGCGCCAGCAGCCAAGAGAGGGGAGGGCCCGGAAACACCATATATTTT. It is translated as CASSQERGGPGNTIYF.

The chain employs TRBV11-2 and TRBJ2-7; D is possibly TRBD1 or TRBD2 (6 bases each). The germline V gene has CDR1 SGHAT and CDR2 FQNNGV. This CDR3 has 15 residues. Trimming pared 7 bases from V and 2 bases from J, leaving 18 bases between. The CDR3 protein is CASNYRGTRTYEQYF. CDR3 sequence (DNA): TGTGCCAGCAACTACCGCGGGACACGTACCTACGAGCAGTACTTC. Full variable domain (rest looked up from reference TRBV11-2 and TRBJ2-7): EAGVAQSPRYKIIEKRQSVAFWCNPISGHATLYWYQQILGQGPKLLIQFQNNGVVDDSQLPKDRFSAERLKGVDSTLKIQPAKLEDSAVYLCASNYRGTRTYEQYFGPGTRLTVT.